This passage covers 15 T cell receptor beta chains from one sample sequenced in a study of control samples from healthy donors and cancer patients. Method: immunoSEQ multiplex PCR; TCRdb's copy keeps in-frame clones and lacks some. The data contain about 51,000 clones, about nine tenths of them singletons. The material sequenced was PBMCs. Receptors originate from a man between 50 and 59 years old with head and neck cancer.

CDR3 in amino acids: CASSFRGAEAFF. The CDR3 bases are TGTGCCAGCAGTTTCAGGGGGGCTGAAGCTTTCTTT. The chain employs TRBV27 and TRBJ1-1, with 7 bases identical to TRBD1. From germline, CDR1 is MNHEY and CDR2 SMNVEV (reference sequence). V was clipped by 3 bases and J by 6 bases; unmatched bases: 1. This CDR3 is 12 amino acids long.

The rearrangement links TRBV4-1 to TRBJ2-1, with a weak D call TRBD1 (5 bases). CDR1 is MGHRA, CDR2 YSYEKL, per germline. The length of the CDR3 is 16 residues. Trimming stripped 0 bases from V and 0 bases from J, with 9 bases between. CDR3 residues: CASSQDPDISYNEQFF. The CDR3 coding sequence is TGCGCCAGCAGCCAAGACCCGGACATCTCCTACAATGAGCAGTTCTTC.

The chain links TRBV15 to TRBJ2-6; D is ambiguous. Trimming cost V 3 bases and J 4 bases, with 10 bases left between them. The CDR3 loop spans 15 amino acids. Germline V CDR1 and CDR2: LNHNV, YYDKDF (reference sequence). The CDR3, as DNA: TGTGCCACCAGCAGGGAGTCCGTCGGGGCCAACGTCCTGACTTTC. Amino acid sequence: CATSRESVGANVLTF.

As regards this clone: At one end, the junction sequence differs from germline, possibly due to a read error. J is TRBJ2-3 and V is TRBV7-6; 9 bases are a match to TRBD2. The CDR3 contains 17 residues. Germline lookup yields CDR1 SGHVS and CDR2 FNYEAQ. DNA for the CDR3: TGTGCCAGCACCTTAGGACCTAGCGGGACTATGACAGATACGCAGTATTTT. The encoded protein is CASTLGPSGTMTDTQYF.

The chain recombines TRBV27 with TRBJ2-1; TRBD2 matches at 9 bases. Germline V lookup: CDR1 MNHEY, CDR2 SMNVEV (reference sequence). With V trimmed by 6 bases and J by 5 bases, 8 bases remained unmatched. This CDR3 has 15 amino acids. CDR3: CASRLQREANNEQFF. For the CDR3, the DNA is TGTGCCAGCAGACTTCAGCGGGAGGCGAACAATGAGCAGTTCTTC.

There are a few counts of this clone. The chain employs TRBV2 and TRBJ2-7, with D uncertain. V dropped 6 bases and J dropped 2 bases, with 14 bases sitting between them. The germline V gene has CDR1 SNHLY and CDR2 FYNNEI. CDR3 length: 14 residues. In DNA form, the CDR3 reads TGTGCCAGCAGGTCCAATACCGGAACCTACGAGCAGTACTTC. Protein sequence: CASRSNTGTYEQYF.

This rearrangement joins TRBV7-9 to TRBJ2-5; the D gene is possibly TRBD2 (5 bases). The germline V and J ends were trimmed by 3 bases and 5 bases, with 19 bases remaining between them. Per the germline V gene, CDR1 is SEHNR and CDR2 is FQNEAQ (reference sequence). This CDR3 has 16 amino acids. The CDR3 bases are TGTGCCAGCAGCTTTCCCCAAGTAGAGGGAGAGGAGACCCAGTACTTC. Its protein product is CASSFPQVEGEETQYF.

The genes are TRBV12-5 and TRBJ1-4, with D possibly being TRBD1 (5 bases). CDR1 and CDR2 from the germline V gene are LGHNT and FRNRAP. Trimming took 6 bases from V and 2 from J, leaving 10 bases between them. The CDR3 extends over 14 amino acids. The CDR3, as DNA: TGTGCTAGTGGAGCAGGGATGACTAATGAAAAACTGTTTTTT. Translation: CASGAGMTNEKLFF.

The chain recombines TRBV7-8 with TRBJ2-6; TRBD1 agrees at 10 bases. Germline V gene data show CDR1 as SGHVS and CDR2 as FQNEAQ. Trimming cost V 2 bases and J 0 bases; bases outside gene matches: 7. The CDR3 spans 19 residues. This CDR3 is CASSLIWDRGLSGANVLTF. CDR3 DNA: TGTGCCAGCAGCTTAATATGGGACAGGGGCCTCTCTGGGGCCAACGTCCTGACTTTC.

This chain uses TRBV5-1 with TRBJ2-7; TRBD2 matches at 7 bases. The junction had 19 bases not matched to a gene; V was cut back by 3 bases and J by 4 bases. CDR1 and CDR2 (germline): SGHRS, YFSETQ. This CDR3 has 18 residues. CDR3 region: CASSSRGWESGGTYEQYF. The CDR3 coding sequence is TGCGCCAGCAGCTCCCGTGGGTGGGAGTCGGGGGGTACGTACGAGCAGTACTTC.

In its sample, this clone was seen a few times. V is TRBV3-1 (or the pseudogene TRBV3-2) and J is TRBJ1-2, with D unclear. Trimming took off 0 bases at V and 4 bases at J, with 15 bases between the two ends. CDR1 and CDR2 from the germline V gene are LGHDT and YNNKEL (reference sequence). This CDR3 contains 16 residues. CDR3 in amino acids: CASSQDHQGTGYGYTF. The CDR3 DNA follows: TGTGCCAGCAGCCAAGATCACCAAGGAACGGGCTATGGCTACACCTTC.

The chain combines TRBV5-8 with TRBJ2-1; unclear D gene. Deletions cut 1 base from V and 2 bases from J, with 19 bases between. Per the germline V gene, CDR1 is SGHTS and CDR2 is YDEGEE. The CDR3 is 18 residues long. Written as DNA, the CDR3 is TGTGCCAGCAGCTTGACGGTAAGACTCCACCATCCCTACAATGAGCAGTTCTTC. This sequence encodes CASSLTVRLHHPYNEQFF.

The CDR3 protein is CASSPPLSSGPYNEQFF. The CDR3 DNA sequence: TGTGCCAGCAGCCCACCTTTGTCGAGCGGGCCCTACAATGAGCAGTTCTTC. This chain connects TRBV7-2 to TRBJ2-1, with D possibly matching TRBD2 (6 bases). Germline CDR1 SGHTA, CDR2 FQGNSA. This CDR3 has 17 amino acids. The V end was cut by 5 bases, the J end by 2 bases, with 19 bases between.

The J gene is TRBJ2-2, the V gene TRBV3-1 (or the pseudogene TRBV3-2); the match to TRBD2 covers 14 bases. The CDR3 length is 21 residues. Germline assignment: CDR1 LGHDT and CDR2 YNNKEL (reference sequence). The V gene end was trimmed by 3 bases and the J gene end by 0 bases; junction bases not matched to a gene: 12. CDR3 sequence: CASSQTPGLAGVTANTGELFF. CDR3 nucleotide sequence: TGTGCCAGCAGCCAGACCCCGGGACTAGCGGGAGTAACCGCGAACACCGGGGAGCTGTTTTTT.

This chain links TRBV11-2 with TRBJ2-3; no clear D gene. This CDR3 is 15 amino acids long. CDR1 SGHAT and CDR2 FQNNGV come from the germline V gene. Trimming took off 4 bases at V and 2 bases at J, with 13 bases between the two ends. CDR3 bases: TGTGCCAGCAGCTGGGAAAAGGGTTTCACAGATACGCAGTATTTT. It translates to CASSWEKGFTDTQYF.